What follows describes a single T cell receptor (beta chain). Its antigen is not known. The data stem from a study of T cells expressing NK-cell markers. Study details: Beta-chain profiling covered CD3+CD56+NKG2C+, CD3+CD56+NKG2C- and CD3+CD56-NKG2C+ sorted subsets. Sequenced donors, eight in total, included seven who were HCMV-seropositive and one who was seronegative. Study-wide findings and caveats: The CD3+CD56-NKG2C+ fraction of a handful of donors was likewise dominated by these clonotypes.

CDR3 length: 15 residues. CDR1 MNHEY and CDR2 SVGAGI come from the germline V gene. TCRdb reanalyzed the 5' RACE reads and collapses them to one entry per CDR3 protein, without DNA. In total, the table holds 500,000 to 700,000 distinct CDR3 sequences. V gene TRBV6-5 combines with J gene TRBJ2-3; TCRdb's assignment of TRBD1 cannot be checked, as there is no DNA. Sequencing used blood T cells: a sorted CD56 or NKG2C T cell subset, CD4+ or CD8+ T cells, or bulk PBMC T cells (not recorded which). The clonotype originates from a man aged 18 to 30 in good health. The CDR3 is CASSYRRQPPDTQYF.